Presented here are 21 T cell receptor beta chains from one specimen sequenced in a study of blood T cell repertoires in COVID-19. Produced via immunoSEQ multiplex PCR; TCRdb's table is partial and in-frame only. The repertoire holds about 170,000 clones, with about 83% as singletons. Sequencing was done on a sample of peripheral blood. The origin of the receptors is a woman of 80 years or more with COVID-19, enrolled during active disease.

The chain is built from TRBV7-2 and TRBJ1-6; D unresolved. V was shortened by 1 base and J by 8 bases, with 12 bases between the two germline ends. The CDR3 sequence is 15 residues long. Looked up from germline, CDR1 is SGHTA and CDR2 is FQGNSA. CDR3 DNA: TGTGCCAGCAGCTTAGTCGAGGGATCGGATTCACCCCTCCACTTT. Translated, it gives CASSLVEGSDSPLHF.

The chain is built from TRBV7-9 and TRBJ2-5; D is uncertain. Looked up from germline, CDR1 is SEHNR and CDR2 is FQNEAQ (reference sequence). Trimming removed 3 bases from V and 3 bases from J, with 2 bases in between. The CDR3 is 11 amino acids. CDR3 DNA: TGTGCCAGCAGCTTCAAAGAGACCCAGTACTTC. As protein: CASSFKETQYF.

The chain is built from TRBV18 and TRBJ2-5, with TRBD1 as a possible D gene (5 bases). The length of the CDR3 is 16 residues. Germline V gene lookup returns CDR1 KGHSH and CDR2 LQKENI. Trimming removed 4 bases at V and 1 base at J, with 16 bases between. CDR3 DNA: TGTGCCAGCTCACTCTCCAGGGTAGTGGGCCAAGAGACCCAGTACTTC. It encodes CASSLSRVVGQETQYF.

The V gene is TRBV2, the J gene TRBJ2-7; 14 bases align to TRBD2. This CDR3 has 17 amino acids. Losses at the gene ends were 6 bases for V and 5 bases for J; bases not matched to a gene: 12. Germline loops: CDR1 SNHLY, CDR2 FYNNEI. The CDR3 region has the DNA TGTGCCAGCAGGGTCCCCGGGACTAGCGGGAGAAGGCACGAGCAGTACTTC. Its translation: CASRVPGTSGRRHEQYF.

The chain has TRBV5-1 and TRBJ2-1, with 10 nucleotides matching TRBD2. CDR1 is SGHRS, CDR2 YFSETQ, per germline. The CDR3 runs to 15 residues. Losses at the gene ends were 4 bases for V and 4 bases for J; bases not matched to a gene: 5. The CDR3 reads CASSEAGGPYNEQFF. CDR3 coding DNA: TGCGCCAGCAGCGAAGCGGGAGGGCCATACAATGAGCAGTTCTTC.

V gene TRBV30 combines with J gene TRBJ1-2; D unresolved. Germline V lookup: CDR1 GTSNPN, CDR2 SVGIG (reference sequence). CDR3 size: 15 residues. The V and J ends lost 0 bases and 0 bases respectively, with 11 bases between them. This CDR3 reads CAWSVVRGANYGYTF. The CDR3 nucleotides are TGTGCCTGGAGTGTAGTACGGGGAGCTAACTATGGCTACACCTTC.

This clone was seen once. This CDR3 reads CASSYQTTPTPTFSYEQYF. The CDR3 nucleotides are TGTGCCAGCAGTTACCAGACAACCCCGACACCCACCTTCTCCTACGAGCAGTACTTC. V usage is TRBV6-2 or TRBV6-3 and J usage is TRBJ2-7; D ambiguous. Germline V gene data show CDR1 as MNHEY and CDR2 as SVGEGT. Trimming took 2 bases from V and 0 from J, leaving 23 bases between them. The CDR3 spans 19 residues.

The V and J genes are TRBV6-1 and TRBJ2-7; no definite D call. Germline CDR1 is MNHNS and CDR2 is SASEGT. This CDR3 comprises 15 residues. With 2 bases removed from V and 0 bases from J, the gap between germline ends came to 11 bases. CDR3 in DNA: TGTGCCAGCAGTGAATTGCCCCACAGCTCCTACGAGCAGTACTTC. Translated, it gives CASSELPHSSYEQYF.

CDR3 in DNA: TGCGCCAGCAGCTCTGAGATTAACTACGAGCAGTACTTC. It yields the protein CASSSEINYEQYF. V gene TRBV4-1 combines with J gene TRBJ2-7; the D is unclear. CDR1 is MGHRA and CDR2 is YSYEKL in the germline V gene. CDR3 length: 13 residues. The V and J ends lost 5 bases and 3 bases respectively, with 11 bases between them.

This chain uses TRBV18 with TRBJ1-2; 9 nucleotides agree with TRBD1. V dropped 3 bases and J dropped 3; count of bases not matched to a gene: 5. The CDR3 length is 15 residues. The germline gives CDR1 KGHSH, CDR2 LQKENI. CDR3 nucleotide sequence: TGTGCCAGCTCACCGCGAAGGACAGGGGACTATGGCTACACCTTC. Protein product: CASSPRRTGDYGYTF.

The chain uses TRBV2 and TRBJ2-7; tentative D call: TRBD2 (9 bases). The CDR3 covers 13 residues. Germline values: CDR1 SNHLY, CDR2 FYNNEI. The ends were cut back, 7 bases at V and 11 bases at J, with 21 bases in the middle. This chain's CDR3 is CASTEDRGGREYF. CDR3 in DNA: TGTGCCAGCACCGAAGACAGGGGCGGGAGGGAGTACTTC.

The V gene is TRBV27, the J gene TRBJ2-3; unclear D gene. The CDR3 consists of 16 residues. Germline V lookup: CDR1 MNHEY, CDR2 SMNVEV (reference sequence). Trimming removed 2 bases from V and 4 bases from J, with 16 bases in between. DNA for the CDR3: TGTGCCAGCAGTTTACGCTCCGTAGAGTCGGCAGATACGCAGTATTTT. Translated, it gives CASSLRSVESADTQYF.

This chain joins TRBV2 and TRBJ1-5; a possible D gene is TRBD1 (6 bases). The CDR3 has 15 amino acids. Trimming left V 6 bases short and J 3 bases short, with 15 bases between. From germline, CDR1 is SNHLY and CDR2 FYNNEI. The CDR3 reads CASSPQGGHNQPQHF. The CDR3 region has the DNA TGTGCCAGCAGCCCACAGGGTGGACACAATCAGCCCCAGCATTTT.

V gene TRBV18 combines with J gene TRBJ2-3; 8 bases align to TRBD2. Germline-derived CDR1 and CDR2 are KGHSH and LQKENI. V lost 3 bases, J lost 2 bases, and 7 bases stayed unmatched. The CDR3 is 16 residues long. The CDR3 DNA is TGTGCCAGCTCACCTGCGCCGGGACTAGTCACAGATACGCAGTATTTT. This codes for CASSPAPGLVTDTQYF.

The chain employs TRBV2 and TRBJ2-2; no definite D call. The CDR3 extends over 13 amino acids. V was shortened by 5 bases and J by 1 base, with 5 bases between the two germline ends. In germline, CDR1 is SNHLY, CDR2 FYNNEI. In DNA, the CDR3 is TGTGCCAGCAGTATACTGAACACCGGGGAGCTGTTTTTT. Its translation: CASSILNTGELFF.

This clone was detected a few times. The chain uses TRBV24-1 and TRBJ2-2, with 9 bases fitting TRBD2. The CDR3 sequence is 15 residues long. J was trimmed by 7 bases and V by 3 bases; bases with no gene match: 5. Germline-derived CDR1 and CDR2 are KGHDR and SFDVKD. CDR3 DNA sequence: TGTGCCACCAGTGATCCCGGGACTAGCATCGGGGAGCTGTTTTTT. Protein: CATSDPGTSIGELFF.

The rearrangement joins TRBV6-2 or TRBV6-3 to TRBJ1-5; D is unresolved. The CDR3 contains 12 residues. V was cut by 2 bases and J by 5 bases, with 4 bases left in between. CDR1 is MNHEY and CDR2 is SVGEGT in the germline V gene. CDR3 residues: CASSYRDQPQHF. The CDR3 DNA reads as TGTGCCAGCAGTTACCGAGATCAGCCCCAGCATTTT.

CDR3 in amino acids: CASSLEPGGEGQPQHF. The CDR3 bases are TGCGCCAGCAGCTTGGAACCAGGGGGCGAGGGTCAGCCCCAGCATTTT. V usage is TRBV5-1 and J usage is TRBJ1-5; TRBD1 aligns across 8 bases. The CDR3 extends over 16 amino acids. With V trimmed by 0 bases and J by 6 bases, 8 bases remained unmatched. CDR1 is SGHRS, CDR2 YFSETQ, per germline. Combining the CDR3 with reference TRBV5-1 and TRBJ1-5 gives the whole variable domain KAGVTQTPRYLIKTRGQQVTLSCSPISGHRSVSWYQQTPGQGLQFLFEYFSETQRNKGNFPGRFSGRQFSNSRSEMNVSTLELGDSALYLCASSLEPGGEGQPQHFGDGTRLSIL.

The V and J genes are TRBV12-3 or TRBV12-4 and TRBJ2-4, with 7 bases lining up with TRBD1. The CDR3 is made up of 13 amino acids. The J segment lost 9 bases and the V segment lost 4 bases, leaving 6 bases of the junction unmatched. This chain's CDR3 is CASSSRTGSIQYF. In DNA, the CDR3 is TGTGCCAGCAGTTCAAGGACAGGTTCCATTCAGTACTTC.

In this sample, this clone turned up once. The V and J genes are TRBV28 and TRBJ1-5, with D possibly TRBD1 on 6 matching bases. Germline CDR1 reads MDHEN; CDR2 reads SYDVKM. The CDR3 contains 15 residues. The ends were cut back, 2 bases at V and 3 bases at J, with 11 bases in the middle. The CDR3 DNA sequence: TGTGCCAGCAGTTTACTCGGACAGCCCAATCAGCCCCAGCATTTT. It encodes CASSLLGQPNQPQHF.

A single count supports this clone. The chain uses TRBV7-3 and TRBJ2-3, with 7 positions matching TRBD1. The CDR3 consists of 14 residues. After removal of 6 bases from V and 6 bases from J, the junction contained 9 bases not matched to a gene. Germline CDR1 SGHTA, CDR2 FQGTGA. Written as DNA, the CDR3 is TGTGCCAGCAGTCAAGGGCAGGGGGTCGATACGCAGTATTTT. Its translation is CASSQGQGVDTQYF.